These 10 T cell receptor beta chains came from one sample sequenced in a study of graft-versus-host responses after intestinal transplantation. Only in-frame clones appear in the TCRdb table, and some are missing; sequencing was by immunoSEQ multiplex PCR. This repertoire shows fewer than 120,000 clones, about 94% found once; its top ten account for roughly 0.5%. Antigen specificity for these receptors is unknown. The sample here was unstimulated CD8+ T cells sorted from spleen or lymph node cells, taken before intestinal transplant. These receptors were taken from a human donor who received an intestinal transplant.

J is TRBJ2-5 and V is TRBV7-6; 7 bases map to TRBD2. The CDR3 runs to 14 residues. V lost 5 bases to trimming and J lost 2 bases; unmatched junction nucleotides: 5. Germline V gives CDR1 SGHVS, CDR2 FNYEAQ. CDR3 region: CASSKLGGQETQYF. DNA of the CDR3: TGTGCCAGCAGCAAGTTGGGGGGGCAAGAGACCCAGTACTTC.

This rearrangement joins TRBV6-5 to TRBJ2-5, with TRBD2 identical over 10 bases. CDR1 is MNHEY, CDR2 SVGAGI, per germline. The CDR3 has 15 residues. Unmatched junction bases numbered 15, after V lost 7 bases and J lost 10 bases. CDR3 nucleotides: TGTGCCAGCATCAAAGTAGCGGGAGGTCCCTCGGACCAGTACTTC. Encoded protein: CASIKVAGGPSDQYF.

The chain recombines TRBV27 with TRBJ1-1; 7 bases agree with TRBD1. Germline values: CDR1 MNHEY, CDR2 SMNVEV (reference sequence). CDR3 length equals 14 residues. The ends lost 6 bases at V and 0 bases at J; junction bases unmatched: 4. The CDR3: CASSHRGMNTEAFF. The DNA for the CDR3 is TGTGCCAGCAGCCACAGGGGTATGAACACTGAAGCTTTCTTT.

The rearrangement links TRBV14 to TRBJ2-7, with D tentatively TRBD1 or TRBD2 (5 bases each). The CDR3 sequence is 13 residues long. V lost 4 bases and J 5 bases, leaving 12 bases between the germline ends. Germline V CDR1 and CDR2: SGHDN, FVKESK. As DNA, the CDR3 is TGTGCCAGCAGCCTCCGGGACGGGAACGAGCAGTACTTC. Translation: CASSLRDGNEQYF.

The rearrangement joins TRBV6-1 to TRBJ1-1; D call uncertain. Trimming pared 2 bases from V and 2 bases from J, leaving 18 bases between. This CDR3 is built from 17 residues. CDR1 MNHNS and CDR2 SASEGT come from the germline V gene. CDR3 protein: CASSEYGLPVGNTEAFF. As DNA, the CDR3 is TGTGCCAGCAGTGAATACGGCCTACCGGTCGGAAACACTGAAGCTTTCTTT.

The genes are TRBV10-2 and TRBJ2-1, with 10 positions matching TRBD1. With 10 bases clipped from V and 9 bases from J, the junction kept 6 bases outside the gene matches. In germline, CDR1 is WSHSY, CDR2 SAAADI. This CDR3 spans 12 amino acids. This CDR3 is CATRTGGSEQFF. CDR3 nucleotides: TGCGCCACCCGGACAGGGGGTAGTGAGCAGTTCTTC.

The chain couples TRBV6-5 to TRBJ2-1; TRBD1 matches at 11 bases. The CDR3 contains 16 residues. Germline V gives CDR1 MNHEY, CDR2 SVGAGI. Trimming removed 2 bases from V and 7 bases from J; junction bases left unmatched: 7. The CDR3 bases are TGTGCCAGCAGTTACCCCGGGACAGGGGGAATGAATGAGCAGTTCTTC. It encodes CASSYPGTGGMNEQFF.

V and J are TRBV7-9 and TRBJ1-2; 11 bases are a match to TRBD1. CDR3 length: 15 residues. V lost 5 bases, J lost 8 bases, and 10 bases stayed unmatched. The germline CDR1 and CDR2 sequences are SEHNR and FQNEAQ (reference sequence). CDR3: CASSVAWDRGGGYTF. The CDR3 region has the DNA TGTGCCAGCAGCGTCGCCTGGGACAGGGGGGGAGGCTACACCTTC.

J is TRBJ1-2 and V is TRBV19, with 11 bases fitting TRBD1. Germline CDR1 is LNHDA and CDR2 is SQIVND (reference sequence). The V and J ends lost 5 bases and 8 bases, in that order; junction bases with no gene match: 10. CDR3 length: 15 amino acids. The CDR3 reads CASSPTGQGAVGYTF. The CDR3, as DNA: TGTGCCAGTAGTCCAACCGGACAGGGGGCTGTGGGCTACACCTTC.

This CDR3 is CASSMGNGDYGYTF. The CDR3 DNA reads TGTGCCAGTAGTATGGGTAACGGTGACTATGGCTACACCTTC. This chain joins TRBV19 and TRBJ1-2; D is ambiguous. Per the germline V gene, CDR1 is LNHDA and CDR2 is SQIVND (reference sequence). The CDR3 consists of 14 residues. Trimming took 3 bases from V and 3 from J, leaving 11 bases between them.